These 3 T cell receptor beta chains came from one sample sequenced in a study of CD8 T cells in ankylosing spondylitis. MiXCR was run by TCRdb on the 5' RACE reads, yielding one entry per CDR3 protein. The sample comprises 200,000 to 250,000 distinct CDR3 sequences, 10% of which are singletons, and roughly a fifth rests with the top ten. Sequencing input: blood, either unsorted or a sorted T cell fraction (not recorded which). These receptors all stem from a male donor with ankylosing spondylitis or in good health (not recorded which).

This clonotype has a count of ten or more. V gene TRBV28 combines with J gene TRBJ2-1; TRBD2 aligns across 12 bases. After removal of 6 bases from V and 6 bases from J, the junction contained 6 bases not matched to a gene. From germline, CDR1 is MDHEN and CDR2 SYDVKM. The length of the CDR3 is 15 residues. The CDR3 nucleotides are TGTGCCAGCAGCCCGGGACTAGCGGGTTTCAATGAGCAGTTCTTC. Protein sequence: CASSPGLAGFNEQFF.

This chain links TRBV3-1 with TRBJ2-7, with 7 nucleotides matching TRBD2. J lost 2 bases, V lost 1 base, and 5 bases had no gene match. This CDR3 has 15 residues. Germline V gives CDR1 LGHDT, CDR2 YNNKEL (reference sequence). The CDR3 region is CASSQVPSGTYEQYF. The CDR3 coding sequence is TGTGCCAGCAGCCAAGTCCCTAGCGGAACCTACGAGCAGTACTTC.

The chain has TRBV15 and TRBJ2-5; the match to TRBD2 covers 8 bases. The CDR3 is 17 residues long. The V gene's germline CDR1 is LNHNV and CDR2 YYDKDF (reference sequence). With 0 bases clipped from V and 2 bases from J, the junction kept 8 bases outside the gene matches. CDR3 residues: CATSRDPTSVLQETQYF. CDR3 nucleotide sequence: TGTGCCACCAGCAGAGATCCGACTAGCGTTTTGCAAGAGACCCAGTACTTC.